This paragraph covers one T cell receptor beta chain sequence. This entry belongs to a study of blood T cell repertoires in COVID-19. Individuals drawn from approximately 26 US areas were roughly 18 to 89 years old. Two negative PCRs, clearance, or symptom resolution characterized the recovered Cohort 3 donors. The CDR3 spans 13 residues. Clones were read by immunoSEQ multiplex PCR, and TCRdb kept only the in-frame ones, dropping some. The sample has 170,000 or so clones, approximately 87% seen once. The TCR originated in a woman between 45 and 60 years old who had recovered from COVID-19. The sequenced sample was PBMCs or T cells enriched from blood (not recorded which). J is TRBJ1-2 and V is TRBV1. TRBV1 is a pseudogene locus. CDR3 nucleotides: TGCACCAGCGACCGGGGGGGGGAATATGGCTACACCTTC. As protein: CTSDRGGEYGYTF.